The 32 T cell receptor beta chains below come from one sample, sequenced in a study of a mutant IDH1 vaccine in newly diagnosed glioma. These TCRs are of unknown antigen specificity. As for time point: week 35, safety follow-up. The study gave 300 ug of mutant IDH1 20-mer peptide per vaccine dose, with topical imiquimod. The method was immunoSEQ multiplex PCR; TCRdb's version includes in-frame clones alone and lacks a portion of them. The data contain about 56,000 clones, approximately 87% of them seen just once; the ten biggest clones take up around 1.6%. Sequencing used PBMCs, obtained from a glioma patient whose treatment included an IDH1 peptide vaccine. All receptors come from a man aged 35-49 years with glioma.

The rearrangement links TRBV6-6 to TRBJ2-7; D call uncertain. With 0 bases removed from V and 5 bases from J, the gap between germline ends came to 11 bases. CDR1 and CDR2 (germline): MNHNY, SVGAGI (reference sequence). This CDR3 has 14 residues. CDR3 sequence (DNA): TGTGCCAGCAGTTACTCGACACTAAACGACGAGCAGTACTTC. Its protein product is CASSYSTLNDEQYF.

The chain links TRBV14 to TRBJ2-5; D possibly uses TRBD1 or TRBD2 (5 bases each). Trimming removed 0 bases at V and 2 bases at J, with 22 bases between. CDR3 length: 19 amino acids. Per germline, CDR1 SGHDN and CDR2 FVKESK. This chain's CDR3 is CASSQDQIWGPPAQETQYF. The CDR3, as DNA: TGTGCCAGCAGCCAAGATCAGATTTGGGGACCCCCCGCTCAAGAGACCCAGTACTTC.

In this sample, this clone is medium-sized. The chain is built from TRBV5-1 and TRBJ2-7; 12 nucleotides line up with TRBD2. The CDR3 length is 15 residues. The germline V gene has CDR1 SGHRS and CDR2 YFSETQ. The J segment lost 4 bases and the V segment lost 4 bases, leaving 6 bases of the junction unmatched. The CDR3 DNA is TGCGCCAGCAGCCTCTCCGGGACTAGCGGGTACGAGCAGTACTTC. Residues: CASSLSGTSGYEQYF.

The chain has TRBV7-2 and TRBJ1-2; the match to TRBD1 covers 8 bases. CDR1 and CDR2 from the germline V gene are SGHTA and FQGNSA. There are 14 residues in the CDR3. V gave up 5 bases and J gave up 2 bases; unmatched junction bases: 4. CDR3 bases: TGTGCCAGCAGCCGGACAGGGAACAACTATGGCTACACCTTC. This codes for CASSRTGNNYGYTF.

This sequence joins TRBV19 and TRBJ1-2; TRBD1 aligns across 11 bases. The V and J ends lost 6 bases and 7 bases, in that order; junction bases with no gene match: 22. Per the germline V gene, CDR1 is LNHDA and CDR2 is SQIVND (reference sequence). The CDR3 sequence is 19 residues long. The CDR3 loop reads CASRQPGQPRDRGSGGYTF. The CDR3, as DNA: TGTGCCAGTAGACAACCGGGCCAACCCCGGGACAGGGGGTCAGGTGGCTACACCTTC.

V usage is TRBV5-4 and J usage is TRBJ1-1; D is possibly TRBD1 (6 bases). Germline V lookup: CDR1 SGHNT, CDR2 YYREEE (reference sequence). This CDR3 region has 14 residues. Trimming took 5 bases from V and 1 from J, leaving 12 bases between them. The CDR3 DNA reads TGTGCCAGCAGACCCACAGGGACGAACACTGAAGCTTTCTTT. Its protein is CASRPTGTNTEAFF.

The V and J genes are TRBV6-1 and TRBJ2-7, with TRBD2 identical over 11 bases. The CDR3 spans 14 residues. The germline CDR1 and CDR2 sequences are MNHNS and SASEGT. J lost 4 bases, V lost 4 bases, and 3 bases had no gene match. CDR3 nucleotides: TGTGCCAGCAGTGTAGCGGGAGGGAGGTACGAGCAGTACTTC. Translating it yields CASSVAGGRYEQYF.

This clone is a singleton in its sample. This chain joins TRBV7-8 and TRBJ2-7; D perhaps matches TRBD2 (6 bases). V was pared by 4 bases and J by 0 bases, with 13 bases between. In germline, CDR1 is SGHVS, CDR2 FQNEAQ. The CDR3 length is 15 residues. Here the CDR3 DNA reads TGTGCCAGCAGCTCCCAGGGAGGCCTCTCCTACGAGCAGTACTTC. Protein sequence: CASSSQGGLSYEQYF.

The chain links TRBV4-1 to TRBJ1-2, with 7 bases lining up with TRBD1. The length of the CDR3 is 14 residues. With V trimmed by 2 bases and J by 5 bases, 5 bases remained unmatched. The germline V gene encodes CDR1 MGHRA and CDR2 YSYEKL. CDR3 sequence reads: CASSQIRQGYGYTF. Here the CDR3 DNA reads TGCGCCAGCAGCCAAATCAGACAGGGATATGGCTACACCTTC.

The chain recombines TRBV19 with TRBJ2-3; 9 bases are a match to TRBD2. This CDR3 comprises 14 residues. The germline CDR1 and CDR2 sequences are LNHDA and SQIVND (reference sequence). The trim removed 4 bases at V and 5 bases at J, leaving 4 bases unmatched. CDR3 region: CASSKASGIDTQYF. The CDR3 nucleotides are TGTGCCAGTAGTAAGGCTAGCGGGATAGATACGCAGTATTTT.

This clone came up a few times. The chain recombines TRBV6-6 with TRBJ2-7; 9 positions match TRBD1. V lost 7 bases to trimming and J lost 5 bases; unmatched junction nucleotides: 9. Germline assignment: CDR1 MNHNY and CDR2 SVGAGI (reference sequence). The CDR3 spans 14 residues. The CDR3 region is CASKKQGAKDEQYF. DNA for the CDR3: TGTGCCAGCAAGAAACAGGGGGCCAAGGACGAGCAGTACTTC.

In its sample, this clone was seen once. The CDR3 reads CASRLSQETQYF. In DNA, the CDR3 is TGTGCCAGCAGACTCAGCCAAGAGACCCAGTACTTC. The chain couples TRBV6-6 to TRBJ2-5; D gene ambiguous. Trimming shortened V by 6 bases and J by 1 base, and 6 bases separated the two germline ends. Germline V CDR1 and CDR2: MNHNY, SVGAGI (reference sequence). The CDR3 spans 12 residues.

Here the CDR3 reads CASSYDRDLLNTEAFF. In nucleotides, the CDR3 is TGTGCCAGCAGTTACGACAGGGACCTGCTCAACACTGAAGCTTTCTTT. This rearrangement joins TRBV6-5 to TRBJ1-1; 7 bases fit TRBD1. V shed 2 bases and J 2 bases; nucleotides not matched to a gene: 8. The length of the CDR3 is 16 residues. Germline CDR1 MNHEY, CDR2 SVGAGI.

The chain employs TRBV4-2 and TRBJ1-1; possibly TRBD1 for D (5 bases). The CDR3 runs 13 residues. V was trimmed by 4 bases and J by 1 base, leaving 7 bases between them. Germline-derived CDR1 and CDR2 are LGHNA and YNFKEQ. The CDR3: CASSRDGNTEAFF. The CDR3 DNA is TGTGCCAGCAGCCGGGACGGGAACACTGAAGCTTTCTTT.

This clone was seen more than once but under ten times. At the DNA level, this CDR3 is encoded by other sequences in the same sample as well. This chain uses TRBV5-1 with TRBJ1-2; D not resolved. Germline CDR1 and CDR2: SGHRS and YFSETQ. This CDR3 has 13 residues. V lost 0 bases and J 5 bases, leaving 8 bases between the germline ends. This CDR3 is CASSLEAAYGYTF. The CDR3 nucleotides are TGCGCCAGCAGCTTGGAGGCAGCATATGGCTACACCTTC.

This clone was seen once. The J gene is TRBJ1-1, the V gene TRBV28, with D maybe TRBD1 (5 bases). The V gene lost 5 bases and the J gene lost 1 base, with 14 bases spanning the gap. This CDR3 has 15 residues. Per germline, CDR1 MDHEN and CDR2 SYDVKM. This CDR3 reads CASSPSRGRNTEAFF. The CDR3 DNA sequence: TGTGCCAGCAGTCCGAGTCGGGGGAGGAACACTGAAGCTTTCTTT.

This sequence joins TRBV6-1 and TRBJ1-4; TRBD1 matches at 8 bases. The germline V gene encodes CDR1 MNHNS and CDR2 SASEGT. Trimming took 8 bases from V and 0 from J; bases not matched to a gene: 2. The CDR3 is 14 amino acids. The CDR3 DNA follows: TGTGCCAGCGACAGGGGAGCAACTAATGAAAAACTGTTTTTT. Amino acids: CASDRGATNEKLFF.

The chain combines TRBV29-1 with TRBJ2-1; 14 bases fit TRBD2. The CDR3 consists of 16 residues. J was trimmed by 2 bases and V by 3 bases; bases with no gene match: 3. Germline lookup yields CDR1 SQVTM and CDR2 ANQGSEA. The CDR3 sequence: CSVETSGRATYNEQFF. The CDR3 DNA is TGCAGCGTTGAGACTAGCGGGAGGGCCACCTACAATGAGCAGTTCTTC.

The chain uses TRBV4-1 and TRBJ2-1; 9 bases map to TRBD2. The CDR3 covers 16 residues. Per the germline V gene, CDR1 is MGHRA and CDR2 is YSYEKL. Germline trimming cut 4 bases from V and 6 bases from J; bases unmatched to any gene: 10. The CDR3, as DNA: TGCGCCAGCAGCCCAAGCGGGCTAGCGGGATCCAATGAGCAGTTCTTC. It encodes CASSPSGLAGSNEQFF.

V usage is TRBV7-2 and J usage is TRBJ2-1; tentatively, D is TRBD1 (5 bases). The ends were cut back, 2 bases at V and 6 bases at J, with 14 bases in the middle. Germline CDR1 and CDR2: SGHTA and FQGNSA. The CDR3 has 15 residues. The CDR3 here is CASSLSQGIFNEQFF. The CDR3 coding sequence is TGTGCCAGCAGCTTAAGCCAGGGAATTTTCAATGAGCAGTTCTTC. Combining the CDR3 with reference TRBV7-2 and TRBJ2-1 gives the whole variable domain GAGVSQSPSNKVTEKGKDVELRCDPISGHTALYWYRQSLGQGLEFLIYFQGNSAPDKSGLPSDRFSAERTGGSVSTLTIQRTQQEDSAVYLCASSLSQGIFNEQFFGPGTRLTVL.

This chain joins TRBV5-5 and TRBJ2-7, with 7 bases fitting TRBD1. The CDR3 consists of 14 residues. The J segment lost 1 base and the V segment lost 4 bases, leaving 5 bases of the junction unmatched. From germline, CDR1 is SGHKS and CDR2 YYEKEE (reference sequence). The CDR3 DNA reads TGTGCCAGCAGCATTACAGGGGTTTCCTACGAGCAGTACTTC. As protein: CASSITGVSYEQYF.

CDR3 loop: CASRRRGPGELFF. CDR3 coding DNA: TGTGCCAGCAGGCGCAGGGGGCCCGGGGAGCTGTTTTTT. This rearrangement joins TRBV27 to TRBJ2-2, with 8 positions matching TRBD1. The CDR3 is 13 amino acids. Germline V lookup: CDR1 MNHEY, CDR2 SMNVEV (reference sequence). Trimming at V came to 6 bases and at J to 6 bases, leaving 3 bases not matched to a gene.

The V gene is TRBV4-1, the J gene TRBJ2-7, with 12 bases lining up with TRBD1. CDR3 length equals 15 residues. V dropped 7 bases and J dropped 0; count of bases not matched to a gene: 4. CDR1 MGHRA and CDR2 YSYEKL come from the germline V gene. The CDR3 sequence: CASNSGQGASYEQYF. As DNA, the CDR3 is TGCGCCAGCAACTCGGGACAGGGGGCCTCCTACGAGCAGTACTTC.

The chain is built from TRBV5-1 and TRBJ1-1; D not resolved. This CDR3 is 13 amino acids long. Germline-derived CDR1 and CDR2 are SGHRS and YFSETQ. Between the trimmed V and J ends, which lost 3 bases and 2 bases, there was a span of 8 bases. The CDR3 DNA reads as TGCGCCAGCAGCTACCCCCCCAACACTGAAGCTTTCTTT. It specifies CASSYPPNTEAFF. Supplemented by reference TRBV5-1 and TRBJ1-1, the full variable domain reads KAGVTQTPRYLIKTRGQQVTLSCSPISGHRSVSWYQQTPGQGLQFLFEYFSETQRNKGNFPGRFSGRQFSNSRSEMNVSTLELGDSALYLCASSYPPNTEAFFGQGTRLTVV.

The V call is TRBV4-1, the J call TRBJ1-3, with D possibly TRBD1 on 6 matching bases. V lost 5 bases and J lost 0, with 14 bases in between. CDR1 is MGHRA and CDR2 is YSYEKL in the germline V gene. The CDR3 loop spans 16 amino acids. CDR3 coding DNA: TGCGCCAGCAGCTACCACAGGGTTTTCTCTGGAAACACCATATATTTT. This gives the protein CASSYHRVFSGNTIYF.

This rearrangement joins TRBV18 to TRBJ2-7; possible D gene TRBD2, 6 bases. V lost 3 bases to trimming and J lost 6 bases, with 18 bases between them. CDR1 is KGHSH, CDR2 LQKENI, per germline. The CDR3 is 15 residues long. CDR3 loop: CASSPTGGAVGEQYF. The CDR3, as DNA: TGTGCCAGCTCACCTACTGGAGGGGCGGTCGGCGAGCAGTACTTC. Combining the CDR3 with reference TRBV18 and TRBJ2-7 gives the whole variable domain NAGVMQNPRHLVRRRGQEARLRCSPMKGHSHVYWYRQLPEEGLKFMVYLQKENIIDESGMPKERFSAEFPKEGPSILRIQQVVRGDSAAYFCASSPTGGAVGEQYFGPGTRLTVT.

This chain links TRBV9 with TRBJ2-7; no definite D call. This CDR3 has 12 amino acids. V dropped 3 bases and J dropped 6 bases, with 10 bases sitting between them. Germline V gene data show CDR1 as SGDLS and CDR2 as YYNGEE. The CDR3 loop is CASSALGSEQYF. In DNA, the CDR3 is TGTGCCAGCAGCGCACTGGGTTCCGAGCAGTACTTC.

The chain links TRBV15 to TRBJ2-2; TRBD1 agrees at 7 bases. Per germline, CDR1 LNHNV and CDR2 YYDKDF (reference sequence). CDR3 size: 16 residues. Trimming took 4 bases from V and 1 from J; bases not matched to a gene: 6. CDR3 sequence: CATSTDRVRNTGELFF. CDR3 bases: TGTGCCACCAGCACCGACAGGGTCCGGAACACCGGGGAGCTGTTTTTT.

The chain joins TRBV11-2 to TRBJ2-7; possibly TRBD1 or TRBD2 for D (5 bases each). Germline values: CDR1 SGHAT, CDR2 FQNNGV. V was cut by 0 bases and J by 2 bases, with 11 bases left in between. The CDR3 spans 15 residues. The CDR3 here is CASSLDRDGPYEQYF. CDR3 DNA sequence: TGTGCCAGCAGCTTAGATCGGGACGGCCCCTACGAGCAGTACTTC.

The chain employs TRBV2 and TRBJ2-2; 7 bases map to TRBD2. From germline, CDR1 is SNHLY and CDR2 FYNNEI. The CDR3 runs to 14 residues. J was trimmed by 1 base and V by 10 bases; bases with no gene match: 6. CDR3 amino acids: CATQLARNTGELFF. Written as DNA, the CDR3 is TGTGCCACCCAACTAGCGCGGAACACCGGGGAGCTGTTTTTT.

CDR3 sequence: CASSLRGSAETQYF. The CDR3 DNA is TGTGCCAGCAGCTTGCGCGGGAGCGCCGAGACCCAGTACTTC. The gene calls are TRBV5-4 and TRBJ2-5, with 7 positions matching TRBD2. The length of the CDR3 is 14 residues. Per germline, CDR1 SGHNT and CDR2 YYREEE (reference sequence). V shed 1 base, J shed 5 bases, and the junction held 5 bases outside the gene matches.

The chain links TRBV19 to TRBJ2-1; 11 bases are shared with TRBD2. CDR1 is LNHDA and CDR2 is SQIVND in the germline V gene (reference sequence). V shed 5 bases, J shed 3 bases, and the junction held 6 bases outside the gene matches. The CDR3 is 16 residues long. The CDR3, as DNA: TGTGCCAGTAGTTTGCTAGCGGGAGGTTTCTACAATGAGCAGTTCTTC. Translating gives CASSLLAGGFYNEQFF.